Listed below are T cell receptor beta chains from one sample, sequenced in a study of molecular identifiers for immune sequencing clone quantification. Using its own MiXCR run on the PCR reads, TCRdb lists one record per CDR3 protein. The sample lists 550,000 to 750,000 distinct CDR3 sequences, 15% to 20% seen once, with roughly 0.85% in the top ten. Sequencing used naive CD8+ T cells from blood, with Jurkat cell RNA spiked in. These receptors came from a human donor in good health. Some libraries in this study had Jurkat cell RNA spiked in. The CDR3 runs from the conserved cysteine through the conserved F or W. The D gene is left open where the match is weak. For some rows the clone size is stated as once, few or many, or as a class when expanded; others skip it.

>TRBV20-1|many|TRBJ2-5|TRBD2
TGCAGTGCTCACTCAGGGACTAGCGGGAACTGGGAGACCCAGTACTTC
CSAHSGTSGNWETQYF
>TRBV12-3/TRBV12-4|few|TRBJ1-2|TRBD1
TGTGCCAGCAGTTCACTGGACAGGGAGCATGGCTACACCTTC
CASSSLDREHGYTF
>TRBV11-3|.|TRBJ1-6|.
TGTGCCAGCAGCTTAGGGTACGGTACGAATTCACCCCTCCACTTT
CASSLGYGTNSPLHF
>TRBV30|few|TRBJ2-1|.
TGTGCCTGGAGTGTACAAATTTACAATGAGCAGTTCTTC
CAWSVQIYNEQFF
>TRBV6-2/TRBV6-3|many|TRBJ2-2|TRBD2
TGTGCCAGCAGTTACTCACTAGCGGTCACCGGGGAGCTGTTTTTT
CASSYSLAVTGELFF
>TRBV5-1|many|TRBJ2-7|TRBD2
TGTGCCAGCAGCCTAGATCTAGCGGGAGTCTACGAGCAGTACTTC
CASSLDLAGVYEQYF
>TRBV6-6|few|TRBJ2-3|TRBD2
TGTGCCAGCAGTTCAAGAGCGGGACCCACAGATACGCAGTATTTT
CASSSRAGPTDTQYF
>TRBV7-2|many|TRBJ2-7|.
TGTGCCAGCAGCTTAGCCCAGAACTACGAGCAGTACTTC
CASSLAQNYEQYF
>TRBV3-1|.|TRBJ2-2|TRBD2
TGTGCCAGCAGCCTAATTGGCGGGGGGCTGTTTTTT
CASSLIGGGLFF
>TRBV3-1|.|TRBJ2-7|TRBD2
TGTGCCAGCAGCCAAGCCCCCGGACTAGTGGGAGCCTACGAGCAGTACTTC
CASSQAPGLVGAYEQYF
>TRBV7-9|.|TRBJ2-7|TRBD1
TGTGCCAGCAGCCACGCCGGACAGGAGGAATACGAGCAGTACTTC
CASSHAGQEEYEQYF
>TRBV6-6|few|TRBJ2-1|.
TGTGCCAGCAGTTACTCGATCAATGAGCAGTTCTTC
CASSYSINEQFF
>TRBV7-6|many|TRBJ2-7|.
TGTGCCAGCAGCTTGTCCGGGAGCGACTACGAGCAGTACTTC
CASSLSGSDYEQYF
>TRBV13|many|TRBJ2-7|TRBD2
TGTGCCAGCAGCTCCCGAGGTAGCGGGGCCTGGGAGCAGTACTTC
CASSSRGSGAWEQYF
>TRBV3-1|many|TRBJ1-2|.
TGTGCCAGCACCATAGGGGGGCGCGGATATGGCTACACCTTC
CASTIGGRGYGYTF